The clone carrying this T cell receptor beta chain was seen a handful of times. Its antigen is still unknown. These data belong to a study of cytomegalovirus exposure and HLA in healthy donors. The study, taken as a whole, reports: CMV serostatus was the only recorded immune exposure for donors. The authors confirmed in vitro that a few CMV-associated chains were specific for CMV antigens.

Germline lookup yields CDR1 MNHEY and CDR2 SVGAGI. This CDR3 region has 13 residues. Trimming pared 8 bases from V and 0 bases from J, leaving 10 bases between. PCR employed 60 Vbeta and 13 Jbeta primers. Profiling relied on immunoSEQ multiplex PCR, and the TCRdb table lists in-frame clones only, not all of them. The profile shows about 160,000 clones, around 76% of them singletons. The sequence came from a woman aged 40 to 49 in good health and CMV-seronegative. This chain connects TRBV6-5 to TRBJ1-1, with D tentatively TRBD1 (5 bases). Material: PBMCs. DNA for the CDR3: TGTGCCAGCCGCCAGGGCGTGAACACTGAAGCTTTCTTT. Protein product: CASRQGVNTEAFF.